One and the same sample provided the 15 T cell receptor beta chains below, sequenced in a study of regulatory T cells in long-lasting Graves disease. Through Arm-PCR of CDR3 regions and iRepertoire HTBI primers, TCR beta libraries were built. One entry per CDR3 protein, called by TCRdb with MiXCR from the multiplex PCR reads. The sample lists about 240,000 distinct CDR3 sequences; around 20% were seen once. Sample time point: newly diagnosed GD, antithyroid drugs for less than 3 months. The authors made the TCR library using RNA they extracted from PBMCs. The material was peripheral blood mononuclear cells (PBMCs), obtained at new diagnosis, from a patient treated with antithyroid drugs. The receptors were sampled from a female donor with Graves disease.

This clonotype was counted many times. V and J are TRBV11-2 and TRBJ1-1; D unclear. Trimming cost V 3 bases and J 8 bases, with 13 bases left between them. This CDR3 has 13 amino acids. Germline V CDR1 and CDR2: SGHAT, FQNNGV. CDR3 coding DNA: TGTGCCAGCAGCTTTTTGTTGGGGAGGGAAGCTTTCTTT. It encodes CASSFLLGREAFF.

The J gene is TRBJ2-2, the V gene TRBV10-1; weak D call: TRBD1 (5 bases). Trimming removed 3 bases from V and 7 bases from J, with 15 bases in between. Germline V gene sequence: CDR1 WNHNN, CDR2 SYGVQD (reference sequence). This CDR3 has 15 amino acids. The CDR3 nucleotides are TGCGCCAGCAGTGATCCGTTAGGGGAAGGCGGGGAGCTGTTTTTT. Protein sequence: CASSDPLGEGGELFF.

This clonotype has ten or more counts. This chain links TRBV10-3 with TRBJ1-5; TRBD1 aligns across 7 bases. The CDR3 contains 14 residues. Germline lookup yields CDR1 ENHRY and CDR2 SYGVKD. The trim removed 4 bases at V and 4 bases at J, leaving 4 bases unmatched. CDR3 in DNA: TGTGCCATCAGTGGACAGGGTCGGAATCAGCCCCAGCATTTT. This encodes CAISGQGRNQPQHF.

This clonotype is medium-sized. V is TRBV20-1 and J is TRBJ2-1; possible D gene TRBD2, 5 bases. This CDR3 spans 12 amino acids. Germline CDR1 DFQATT, CDR2 SNEGSKA (reference sequence). Trimming took 6 bases from V and 8 from J, leaving 14 bases between them. CDR3 coding DNA: TGCAGTGCCAGCGGCATTTACGATGAGCAGTTCTTC. Amino acids: CSASGIYDEQFF.

As concerns this clonotype: A single base separates this from a much larger clone, so it may be a read error. The chain combines TRBV19 with TRBJ2-5, with TRBD2 matching 13 bases. The trim removed 10 bases at V and 5 bases at J, leaving 13 bases unmatched. The CDR3 covers 16 residues. Germline CDR1 reads LNHDA; CDR2 reads SQIVND (reference sequence). As DNA, the CDR3 is TGTGCCACCAAGGGCGGACTAGCGGGAGTTCCTGAGACCCAGTACTTC. Translating gives CATKGGLAGVPETQYF.

This clonotype was detected ten times or more. The chain carries TRBV7-2 and TRBJ2-5, with a tentative D call TRBD2 (5 bases). Germline CDR1 SGHTA, CDR2 FQGNSA. Trimming stripped 2 bases from V and 7 bases from J, with 8 bases between. The CDR3 runs 12 residues. The chain's CDR3 is CASSLISGTQYF. CDR3 coding DNA: TGTGCCAGCAGCTTAATCAGCGGGACCCAGTACTTC. The whole variable domain, remainder taken from reference TRBV7-2 and TRBJ2-5, is GAGVSQSPSNKVTEKGKDVELRCDPISGHTALYWYRQSLGQGLEFLIYFQGNSAPDKSGLPSDRFSAERTGGSVSTLTIQRTQQEDSAVYLCASSLISGTQYFGPGTRLLVL.

This clonotype was found many times. The chain is built from TRBV6-2 or TRBV6-3 and TRBJ1-3; no reliable D call. CDR1 and CDR2 (germline): MNHEY, SVGEGT. V was shortened by 6 bases and J by 0 bases, with 9 bases between the two germline ends. The CDR3 loop spans 14 amino acids. CDR3 in amino acids: CASSRTSSGNTIYF. The CDR3 coding sequence is TGTGCCAGCAGCCGGACGTCCTCTGGAAACACCATATATTTT.

This chain connects TRBV25-1 to TRBJ2-7; D perhaps matches TRBD1 (6 bases). Germline CDR1 reads MGHDK; CDR2 reads SYGVNS. This CDR3 contains 14 residues. The V and J ends lost 3 bases and 3 bases respectively, with 12 bases between them. CDR3 in amino acids: CASSDPAGVYEQYF. CDR3 sequence (DNA): TGTGCCAGCAGTGATCCGGCAGGGGTCTACGAGCAGTACTTC.

This clonotype came up a few times. The V gene is TRBV5-1, the J gene TRBJ2-7; D call uncertain. V was cut by 0 bases and J by 5 bases, with 12 bases left in between. The V gene's germline CDR1 is SGHRS and CDR2 YFSETQ. The CDR3 extends over 14 amino acids. CDR3 loop: CASSLGSDFDEQYF. The CDR3 bases are TGCGCCAGCAGCTTGGGCAGTGATTTTGACGAGCAGTACTTC.

At least ten counts were recorded for this clonotype. J is TRBJ2-3 and V is TRBV18; 7 positions match TRBD1. This CDR3 region has 13 residues. V lost 5 bases to trimming and J lost 4 bases; unmatched junction nucleotides: 3. Germline V gene data show CDR1 as KGHSH and CDR2 as LQKENI. CDR3 in amino acids: CASSFGQADTQYF. The DNA for the CDR3 is TGTGCCAGCTCATTTGGACAGGCAGATACGCAGTATTTT. The full variable domain, its missing parts supplied by reference TRBV18 and TRBJ2-3, is NAGVMQNPRHLVRRRGQEARLRCSPMKGHSHVYWYRQLPEEGLKFMVYLQKENIIDESGMPKERFSAEFPKEGPSILRIQQVVRGDSAAYFCASSFGQADTQYFGPGTRLTVL.

The genes are TRBV7-2 and TRBJ2-7; D possibly corresponds to TRBD1 (5 bases). Trimming took off 2 bases at V and 4 bases at J, with 18 bases between the two ends. Germline lookup yields CDR1 SGHTA and CDR2 FQGNSA. The CDR3 consists of 16 residues. The DNA of the CDR3 is TGTGCCAGCAGCTTAACAGGCCTCGATCTCGGGTACGAGCAGTACTTC. Translated, it gives CASSLTGLDLGYEQYF.

This clonotype occurred many times. V is TRBV10-3 and J is TRBJ2-1; D gene unclear. There are 14 residues in the CDR3. Germline assignment: CDR1 ENHRY and CDR2 SYGVKD. V shed 3 bases and J shed 6 bases, with 12 bases lying between them. DNA of the CDR3: TGTGCCATCAGTGACCAGGTTGGGGTCAATGAGCAGTTCTTC. This translates into CAISDQVGVNEQFF.

The J gene is TRBJ1-3, the V gene TRBV12-3 or TRBV12-4, with 9 nucleotides matching TRBD1. This CDR3 has 14 residues. The ends lost 5 bases at V and 4 bases at J; junction bases unmatched: 3. DNA for the CDR3: TGTGCCAGCAGTCGAACAGGGGGCGGAAACACCATATATTTT. This sequence encodes CASSRTGGGNTIYF.

With respect to this clonotype: A much larger clone differs from this one at a single base, so this may be a read error. J is TRBJ2-5 and V is TRBV18; 7 positions agree with TRBD1. With 8 bases clipped from V and 3 bases from J, the junction kept 9 bases outside the gene matches. Germline CDR1 KGHSH, CDR2 LQKENI. The CDR3 totals 14 residues. CDR3 sequence: CASPLGQKKETQYF. CDR3 nucleotide sequence: TGTGCCAGCCCACTGGGACAGAAAAAAGAGACCCAGTACTTC.

This clonotype was detected only a few times. CDR3 in DNA: TGTGCCACCAGTGATAGTTACTATGGCTACACCTTC. It encodes CATSDSYYGYTF. The chain has TRBV24-1 and TRBJ1-2; D is unresolved. Deletions cut 3 bases from V and 3 bases from J, with 4 bases between. The CDR3 contains 12 residues. Germline CDR1 is KGHDR and CDR2 is SFDVKD.